What follows are 15 T cell receptor beta chains derived from one specimen sequenced in a study of CD8 T cells in Susac syndrome. When the RNA was reverse transcribed, random hexamers were used with an input of about 0.45 to 1 ug. TCRdb itself ran the immunoSEQ multiplex PCR reads through MiXCR, one entry per CDR3 protein. The sample consists of approximately 76,000 distinct CDR3 sequences, approximately 95% of them appearing once. The material sequenced was CD8+ T cells from PBMCs. The receptors come from a human donor with multiple sclerosis.

CDR3 sequence (DNA): TGCAGCGTTGAAGTAGGAAGGGCAGGACGCCCCTACGAGCAGTACTTC. It codes for CSVEVGRAGRPYEQYF. This chain uses TRBV29-1 with TRBJ2-7, with D unresolved. This CDR3 spans 16 amino acids. The germline CDR1 and CDR2 sequences are SQVTM and ANQGSEA. Between the trimmed V and J ends, which lost 1 base and 2 bases, there was a span of 18 bases.

J is TRBJ2-4 and V is TRBV12-5; no clear D gene. V was clipped by 3 bases and J by 6 bases, with 6 bases between them. The germline V gene encodes CDR1 LGHNT and CDR2 FRNRAP. The CDR3 runs 12 residues. In nucleotides, the CDR3 is TGTGCTAGTGGTTTCGACGCAAACATTCAGTACTTC. Translation gives CASGFDANIQYF.

The genes are TRBV9 and TRBJ2-1; a possible D gene is TRBD1 (5 bases). The germline gives CDR1 SGDLS, CDR2 YYNGEE. V shed 0 bases and J shed 4 bases, with 14 bases lying between them. The CDR3 is made up of 16 amino acids. This CDR3 reads CASSVEGSFLYNEQFF. CDR3 bases: TGTGCCAGCAGCGTAGAGGGGTCCTTCTTGTACAATGAGCAGTTCTTC.

The chain is built from TRBV6-6 and TRBJ2-5; a weak D match, TRBD1 (6 bases). Trimming took 7 bases from V and 0 from J, leaving 12 bases between them. The CDR3 loop spans 14 amino acids. Germline lookup yields CDR1 MNHNY and CDR2 SVGAGI (reference sequence). This chain's CDR3 is CASNPQGNQETQYF. CDR3 coding DNA: TGTGCCAGCAATCCGCAGGGGAACCAAGAGACCCAGTACTTC.

The chain recombines TRBV27 with TRBJ2-7, with a tentative D call TRBD2 (5 bases). V shed 3 bases and J shed 5 bases, with 11 bases lying between them. CDR1 MNHEY and CDR2 SMNVEV come from the germline V gene (reference sequence). The CDR3 runs to 13 residues. The CDR3 loop is CASSLGSSNEQYF. In DNA, the CDR3 is TGTGCCAGCAGTTTGGGCTCTAGCAACGAGCAGTACTTC.

The rearrangement links TRBV30 to TRBJ1-2, with a possible D match to TRBD1 (6 bases). This CDR3 is built from 13 residues. The germline V and J ends were trimmed by 5 bases and 4 bases, with 14 bases remaining between them. Germline V gives CDR1 GTSNPN, CDR2 SVGIG (reference sequence). Here the CDR3 reads CAWESIGGYGYTF. CDR3 in DNA: TGTGCCTGGGAAAGCATAGGGGGCTATGGCTACACCTTC.

A single count supports this clonotype. CDR3 sequence: CSARGVMNTEAFF. The CDR3 DNA reads TGCAGTGCCCGAGGGGTCATGAACACTGAAGCTTTCTTT. This rearrangement joins TRBV20-1 to TRBJ1-1, with TRBD1 as a possible D gene (5 bases). Germline V lookup: CDR1 DFQATT, CDR2 SNEGSKA (reference sequence). V dropped 6 bases and J dropped 0 bases, with 11 bases sitting between them. The CDR3 spans 13 residues.

The chain has TRBV7-9 and TRBJ1-1; D may be TRBD1 (5 bases). Germline values: CDR1 SEHNR, CDR2 FQNEAQ (reference sequence). The V and J ends lost 5 bases and 8 bases respectively, with 21 bases between them. The CDR3 is made up of 15 amino acids. CDR3 nucleotide sequence: TGTGCCAGCAGCGCGGTGGGGCAGCCTTCCCACGAAGCTTTCTTT. Translated: CASSAVGQPSHEAFF.

The chain joins TRBV3-1 to TRBJ1-2; the D gene is possibly TRBD1 (5 bases). Germline V gene lookup returns CDR1 LGHDT and CDR2 YNNKEL (reference sequence). The V end was cut by 3 bases, the J end by 4 bases, with 15 bases between. This CDR3 is 15 amino acids long. CDR3 nucleotide sequence: TGTGCCAGCAGCCACCACCCAGGAGGGGTCTATGGCTACACCTTC. It encodes CASSHHPGGVYGYTF.

The chain is built from TRBV3-1 and TRBJ2-1; D is perhaps TRBD1 (5 bases). This CDR3 region has 12 residues. From germline, CDR1 is LGHDT and CDR2 YNNKEL (reference sequence). Trimming removed 10 bases at V and 6 bases at J, with 13 bases between. The CDR3 sequence is CAIKGMGNEQFF. In DNA, the CDR3 is TGTGCCATCAAGGGGATGGGCAATGAGCAGTTCTTC.

This clonotype showed up just once. The chain links TRBV20-1 to TRBJ2-3; TRBD2 matches 8 bases. CDR1 and CDR2 (germline): DFQATT, SNEGSKA (reference sequence). The CDR3 is 16 residues long. V shed 5 bases, J shed 4 bases, and the junction held 14 bases outside the gene matches. This CDR3 reads CSARRWESGSADTQYF. In DNA, the CDR3 is TGCAGTGCTCGCCGATGGGAGAGCGGGAGTGCAGATACGCAGTATTTT.

This chain links TRBV5-1 with TRBJ1-2; TRBD1 is a possible D gene (6 bases). Germline V lookup: CDR1 SGHRS, CDR2 YFSETQ. The ends were cut back, 3 bases at V and 4 bases at J, with 10 bases in the middle. This CDR3 contains 13 residues. The CDR3 sequence is CASSSTGPYGYTF. The DNA for the CDR3 is TGCGCCAGCAGCTCGACAGGACCCTATGGCTACACCTTC.

This chain connects TRBV25-1 to TRBJ2-7; 8 bases are shared with TRBD2. Germline-derived CDR1 and CDR2 are MGHDK and SYGVNS. The CDR3 is 13 amino acids. Trimming removed 10 bases from V and 6 bases from J; junction bases left unmatched: 11. The DNA for the CDR3 is TGTGCCACCACGGGGGGGGAGGTGTTCGAGCAGTACTTC. Amino acid sequence: CATTGGEVFEQYF.

The chain links TRBV5-1 to TRBJ2-1, with D perhaps given as TRBD1 or TRBD2 (6 bases each). The CDR3 contains 16 residues. Germline V gene data show CDR1 as SGHRS and CDR2 as YFSETQ. V shed 2 bases and J shed 0 bases, with 12 bases lying between them. This CDR3 is CASSFMGGSSYNEQFF. DNA of the CDR3: TGCGCCAGCAGCTTCATGGGGGGCAGCTCCTACAATGAGCAGTTCTTC.

The rearrangement uses TRBV7-9 and TRBJ1-1; 7 bases align to TRBD1. The CDR3 spans 14 residues. The germline CDR1 and CDR2 sequences are SEHNR and FQNEAQ (reference sequence). With 7 bases clipped from V and 1 base from J, the junction kept 6 bases outside the gene matches. Here the CDR3 reads CASNPYRGNTEAFF. The CDR3 DNA follows: TGTGCCAGCAACCCATACAGGGGGAACACTGAAGCTTTCTTT. The complete variable domain, with remaining parts taken from reference TRBV7-9 and TRBJ1-1, reads DTGVSQNPRHKITKRGQNVTFRCDPISEHNRLYWYRQTLGQGPEFLTYFQNEAQLEKSRLLSDRFSAERPKGSFSTLEIQRTEQGDSAMYLCASNPYRGNTEAFFGQGTRLTVV.